This TCR beta chain was retrieved from a study of PD-1 blockade in classical Hodgkin lymphoma. In every patient, relapse followed autologous stem cell transplantation, while exposure to brentuximab vedotin differed. Sequencing was performed with immunoSEQ multiplex PCR; in TCRdb, only in-frame clones are kept and a portion is missing. The sample comprises 90,000 to 100,000 clones, roughly 92% of which are singletons, and less than 3.5% rests with the top ten. J lost 4 bases, V lost 1 base, and 9 bases had no gene match. CDR1 is GTSNPN and CDR2 is SVGIG in the germline V gene (reference sequence). CDR3 length equals 15 residues. General study results and limits: Reported baseline diversity: healthy donors highest, relapsed/refractory patients lowest.

Concerning this clone itself: Antigen unknown.

The sample here was peripheral blood mononuclear cells (PBMCs), taken at baseline. The chain uses TRBV30 and TRBJ2-7; 8 bases match TRBD2. The sequence was collected from a human donor with classical Hodgkin lymphoma. The CDR3 sequence: CAWSAMRGEGYEQYF. CDR3 nucleotides: TGTGCCTGGAGTGCAATGCGGGGGGAGGGTTACGAGCAGTACTTC.